A single sample is the source of the 23 T cell receptor beta chains below, sequenced in a study of T cells in Graves' hyperthyroidism and ophthalmopathy. TCR beta CDR3 region amplification was performed from RNA transcripts. The HTBI primer set served for first-round RT-PCR of the TCR CDR3. One entry per CDR3 protein results from TCRdb running MiXCR on the multiplex PCR reads. Of about 420,000 distinct CDR3 sequences listed, roughly an eighth are singletons. Sequenced sample: blood. All receptors derive from a woman aged 18-29 years with Graves' hyperthyroidism.

In nucleotides, the CDR3 is TGTGCCAGCAGTTATGGGCGCTATGGCTACACCTTC. It translates to CASSYGRYGYTF. The rearrangement uses TRBV6-5 and TRBJ1-2; D gene unclear. Trimming removed 3 bases from V and 4 bases from J, with 6 bases in between. The CDR3 has 12 amino acids. CDR1 is MNHEY and CDR2 is SVGAGI in the germline V gene.

The rearrangement uses TRBV12-3 or TRBV12-4 and TRBJ2-1; 10 nucleotides align to TRBD2. The CDR3 consists of 15 residues. The trim removed 7 bases at V and 9 bases at J, leaving 12 bases unmatched. CDR3: CASTPSLAGAVEQFF. In DNA, the CDR3 is TGTGCCAGCACCCCCTCGCTAGCGGGAGCGGTTGAGCAGTTCTTC.

The V gene is TRBV7-9, the J gene TRBJ1-3, with D tentatively TRBD1 (5 bases). The V end lost 5 bases, the J end lost 9 bases, and 26 bases lay between the germline ends. The CDR3 is made up of 17 amino acids. CDR1 and CDR2 (germline): SEHNR, FQNEAQ (reference sequence). The CDR3: CASSPGGRNPPKSTIYF. The CDR3 DNA sequence: TGTGCCAGCAGCCCCGGGGGTCGGAACCCCCCAAAGTCCACCATATATTTT.

This clonotype was seen only a few times. The CDR3 sequence: CASKSQTGFQETQYF. In DNA, the CDR3 is TGTGCCAGCAAATCCCAGACAGGGTTCCAAGAGACCCAGTACTTC. The chain couples TRBV19 to TRBJ2-5; TRBD1 agrees at 7 bases. Germline V gives CDR1 LNHDA, CDR2 SQIVND (reference sequence). This CDR3 region has 15 residues. Trimming at V came to 9 bases and at J to 1 base, leaving 11 bases not matched to a gene.

As for this clonotype: The junction shows a germline mismatch at one end, possibly a read error. The rearrangement uses TRBV11-2 and TRBJ1-6; D unresolved. CDR3 length: 15 residues. Per the germline V gene, CDR1 is SGHAT and CDR2 is FQNNGV. The CDR3 protein is CANSLDFRNASPLHF. The CDR3 coding sequence is TGTGCCAACAGCTTAGATTTCCGGAATGCCTCACCCCTCCACTTT.

There are many counts of this clonotype. The J gene is TRBJ1-5, the V gene TRBV12-3 or TRBV12-4; D not certain. This CDR3 region has 14 residues. The V and J ends lost 6 bases and 0 bases respectively, with 9 bases between them. The CDR3 protein is CASRYSFSNQPQHF. The CDR3 nucleotides read TGTGCCAGCAGGTACAGCTTTAGCAATCAGCCCCAGCATTTT.

This clonotype was seen a few times. The chain uses TRBV12-5 and TRBJ2-1; D is perhaps TRBD2 (5 bases). V was trimmed by 4 bases and J by 12 bases, leaving 16 bases between them. CDR3 length: 13 amino acids. CDR1 LGHNT and CDR2 FRNRAP come from the germline V gene. DNA for the CDR3: TGTGCTAGTGGTTCGACTACGTCTATCCGGCAGTTCTTC. Protein: CASGSTTSIRQFF.

The chain employs TRBV28 and TRBJ1-6, with D unclear. CDR1 is MDHEN, CDR2 SYDVKM, per germline. The CDR3 length is 17 residues. With 5 bases removed from V and 4 bases from J, the gap between germline ends came to 18 bases. The CDR3: CASSPGARSWYNSPLHF. The DNA for the CDR3 is TGTGCCAGCAGTCCAGGAGCCCGGAGTTGGTATAATTCACCCCTCCACTTT.

The CDR3 DNA follows: TGTGCCAGCAGCTCCGGGACACGTGCGGTTGGCTACACCTTC. Translated: CASSSGTRAVGYTF. This sequence joins TRBV7-2 and TRBJ1-2; D is perhaps TRBD1 (6 bases). Germline V gene sequence: CDR1 SGHTA, CDR2 FQGNSA. The CDR3 extends over 14 amino acids. Trimming took off 4 bases at V and 7 bases at J, with 16 bases between the two ends.

Ten or more counts support this clonotype. The genes are TRBV30 and TRBJ2-7, with D maybe TRBD2 (5 bases). Germline assignment: CDR1 GTSNPN and CDR2 SVGIG (reference sequence). The CDR3 totals 13 residues. Trimming removed 0 bases at V and 5 bases at J, with 11 bases between. The DNA of the CDR3 is TGTGCCTGGAGTGTGGTCGGACTGGACGAGCAGTACTTC. Its translation: CAWSVVGLDEQYF.

This clonotype was found many times. This sequence joins TRBV6-2 or TRBV6-3 and TRBJ2-1; 10 positions agree with TRBD2. Unmatched junction bases numbered 13, after V lost 7 bases and J lost 7 bases. The CDR3 has 16 residues. Germline assignment: CDR1 MNHEY and CDR2 SVGEGT. CDR3: CASKPGTGLATNEQFF. DNA of the CDR3: TGTGCCAGCAAACCTGGGACGGGACTAGCGACGAATGAGCAGTTCTTC.

This clonotype was detected ten times or more. This rearrangement joins TRBV15 to TRBJ1-5; weak D call: TRBD1 (5 bases). The germline V gene has CDR1 LNHNV and CDR2 YYDKDF (reference sequence). V was clipped by 0 bases and J by 4 bases, with 7 bases between them. CDR3 length: 14 amino acids. The CDR3 here is CATSRESGNQPQHF. CDR3 DNA sequence: TGTGCCACCAGCAGAGAGTCAGGGAATCAGCCCCAGCATTTT.

CDR3 DNA sequence: TGTGCCAGTAGTATAGCGACACCCGGCTCCTACAATGAGCAGTTCTTC. It translates to CASSIATPGSYNEQFF. The J gene is TRBJ2-1, the V gene TRBV19; D remains ambiguous. The CDR3 spans 16 residues. Germline CDR1 reads LNHDA; CDR2 reads SQIVND (reference sequence). Trimming cost V 1 base and J 0 bases, with 10 bases left between them.

This chain joins TRBV7-8 and TRBJ2-7; 13 nucleotides match TRBD2. The CDR3 covers 19 residues. After removal of 5 bases from V and 1 base from J, the junction contained 14 bases not matched to a gene. From germline, CDR1 is SGHVS and CDR2 FQNEAQ. CDR3 nucleotide sequence: TGTGCCAGCAGCCCCCCGGGACTAGCGGGATTCAAACGGTCCTACGAGCAGTACTTC. Protein: CASSPPGLAGFKRSYEQYF.

The chain uses TRBV3-1 and TRBJ1-3, with TRBD1 matching over 7 bases. The V segment lost 4 bases and the J segment 7 bases; nucleotides outside the gene matches: 7. Germline values: CDR1 LGHDT, CDR2 YNNKEL (reference sequence). CDR3 length: 14 residues. CDR3 sequence (DNA): TGTGCCAGCAGCCTAAGCCCGACAGGGAACACCATATATTTT. Translating gives CASSLSPTGNTIYF.

This sequence joins TRBV4-1 and TRBJ2-3, with TRBD2 identical over 9 bases. The trim removed 1 base at V and 5 bases at J, leaving 10 bases unmatched. The germline V gene encodes CDR1 MGHRA and CDR2 YSYEKL. The CDR3 covers 17 residues. The CDR3 loop is CASSQGLAGKTRDTQYF. For the CDR3, the DNA is TGCGCCAGCAGCCAAGGGCTAGCGGGAAAAACTCGAGATACGCAGTATTTT.

This clonotype has a count of ten or more. This rearrangement joins TRBV10-3 to TRBJ2-7; 7 nucleotides match TRBD1. This CDR3 is built from 16 residues. Trimming cost V 4 bases and J 0 bases; bases outside gene matches: 9. Germline CDR1 reads ENHRY; CDR2 reads SYGVKD. CDR3 in amino acids: CAISVTGVGSSYEQYF. CDR3 sequence (DNA): TGTGCCATCAGTGTTACAGGGGTTGGGAGCTCCTACGAGCAGTACTTC.

This clonotype appeared a single time. The rearrangement links TRBV5-6 to TRBJ1-6; no definite D call. Germline CDR1 reads SGHDT; CDR2 reads YYEEEE. This CDR3 comprises 13 residues. V shed 3 bases and J shed 9 bases, with 10 bases lying between them. The DNA for the CDR3 is TGTGCCAGCAGCTACTCAGAAAGTTCACCCCTCCACTTT. Its translation: CASSYSESSPLHF.

This clonotype was detected a few times. The CDR3 here is CASMTDSYGYTF. CDR3 in DNA: TGCGCCAGCATGACCGACAGCTATGGCTACACCTTC. The chain couples TRBV10-2 to TRBJ1-2; D is possibly TRBD1 (5 bases). Germline CDR1 reads WSHSY; CDR2 reads SAAADI. V lost 7 bases and J lost 4, with 10 bases in between. The length of the CDR3 is 12 residues.

The sample holds a few counts of this clonotype. CDR3 in DNA: TGCGCCAGCAGCCAAGAGGTCCAGATTGGGCCCCAGCATTTT. Translation gives CASSQEVQIGPQHF. The chain employs TRBV4-1 and TRBJ1-5; D not resolved. Trimming removed 0 bases at V and 9 bases at J, with 12 bases between. This CDR3 contains 14 residues. CDR1 and CDR2 (germline): MGHRA, YSYEKL.

As concerns this clonotype: The junction does not match germline at one end; this may be a read error. J is TRBJ2-1 and V is TRBV19; D remains unclear. This CDR3 contains 17 residues. Germline CDR1 is LNHDA and CDR2 is SQIVND (reference sequence). The CDR3 sequence: CVSSPHPTPASYNEQFF. In DNA, the CDR3 is TGTGTCAGTAGTCCCCATCCGACTCCAGCCTCGTACAATGAGCAGTTCTTC.

This clonotype was counted ten times or more. The chain combines TRBV5-1 with TRBJ1-5; no definite D call. This CDR3 is built from 13 residues. Germline lookup yields CDR1 SGHRS and CDR2 YFSETQ. V was clipped by 5 bases and J by 1 base, with 7 bases between them. As DNA, the CDR3 is TGCGCCAGCAGGGAAGGAAGCAATCAGCCCCAGCATTTT. Amino acid sequence: CASREGSNQPQHF.

The V call is TRBV19, the J call TRBJ1-2; 7 positions match TRBD1. The J segment lost 7 bases and the V segment lost 8 bases, leaving 13 bases of the junction unmatched. This CDR3 is 14 amino acids long. CDR1 is LNHDA and CDR2 is SQIVND in the germline V gene (reference sequence). The CDR3 protein is CASSKGTVGSGYTF. CDR3 sequence (DNA): TGTGCCAGTTCTAAAGGGACAGTCGGTTCTGGCTACACCTTC.